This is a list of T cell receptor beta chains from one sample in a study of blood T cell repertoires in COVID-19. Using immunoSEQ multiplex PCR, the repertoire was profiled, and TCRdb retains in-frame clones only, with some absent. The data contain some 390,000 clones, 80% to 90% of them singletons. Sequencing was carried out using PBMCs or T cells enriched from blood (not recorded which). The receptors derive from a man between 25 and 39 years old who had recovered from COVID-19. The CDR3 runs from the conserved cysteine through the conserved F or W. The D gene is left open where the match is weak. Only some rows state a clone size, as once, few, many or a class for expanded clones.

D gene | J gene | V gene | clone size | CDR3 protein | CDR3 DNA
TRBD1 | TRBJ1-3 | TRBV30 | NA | CAWSASRTDRVDTIYF | TGTGCCTGGAGTGCATCAAGAACGGACAGGGTGGACACCATATATTTT
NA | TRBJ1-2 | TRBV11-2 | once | CASSLDLGEGGYTF | TGTGCCAGCAGCTTAGATCTAGGGGAGGGTGGCTACACCTTC
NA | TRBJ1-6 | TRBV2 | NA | CASTRDYNSPLHF | TGTGCCAGCACGAGGGACTATAATTCACCCCTCCACTTT
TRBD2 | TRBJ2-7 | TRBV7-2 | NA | CASSYTISGSSYEQYF | TGTGCCAGCAGCTATACAATTAGCGGGAGCTCCTACGAGCAGTACTTC
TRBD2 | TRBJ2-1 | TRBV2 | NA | CASSRLAGDFSYNEQFF | TGTGCCAGCAGTAGACTAGCGGGAGATTTTTCCTACAATGAGCAGTTCTTC
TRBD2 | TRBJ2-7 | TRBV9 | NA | CASSVGTSGTYEQYF | TGTGCCAGCAGCGTAGGGACTAGCGGAACCTACGAGCAGTACTTC
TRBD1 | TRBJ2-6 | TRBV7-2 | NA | CASTYSWVTGGMSNVLTF | TGTGCCAGCACCTACTCATGGGTAACAGGGGGGATGTCCAACGTCCTGACTTTC
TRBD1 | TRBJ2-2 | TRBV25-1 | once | CASSETGLWGNTGELFF | TGTGCCAGCAGTGAGACAGGGCTGTGGGGAAACACCGGGGAGCTGTTTTTT
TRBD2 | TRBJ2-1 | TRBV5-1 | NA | CASRPLAGGLYNEQFF | TGCGCCAGCAGACCCCTAGCGGGAGGACTCTACAATGAGCAGTTCTTC
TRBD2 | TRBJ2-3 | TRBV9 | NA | CASRSSGGLSTDTQYF | TGTGCCAGCAGGTCTAGCGGGGGCCTTAGCACAGATACGCAGTATTTT
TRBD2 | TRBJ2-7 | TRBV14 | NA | CASSQALAGNHVYEQYF | TGTGCCAGCAGCCAAGCCCTAGCGGGAAATCACGTTTACGAGCAGTACTTC
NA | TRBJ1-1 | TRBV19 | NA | CASTISPEVGAFF | TGTGCCAGTACCATATCCCCTGAGGTCGGCGCTTTCTTT
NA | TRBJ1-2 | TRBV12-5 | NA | CASGSWEGYGYTF | TGTGCTAGTGGTTCCTGGGAGGGGTATGGCTACACCTTC
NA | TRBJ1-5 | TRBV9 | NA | CASSVGVRGRPNQPQHF | TGTGCCAGCAGCGTAGGCGTCAGGGGAAGGCCGAATCAGCCCCAGCATTTT
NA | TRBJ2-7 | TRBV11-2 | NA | CASSLDRSGRGEQYF | TGTGCCAGCAGCTTAGATCGGAGCGGTCGGGGCGAGCAGTACTTC
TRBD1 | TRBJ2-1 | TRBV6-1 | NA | CASSESRDRAYEQFF | TGTGCCAGCAGTGAGTCCCGGGACAGGGCCTATGAGCAGTTCTTC
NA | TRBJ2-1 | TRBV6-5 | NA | CASSLPGQINEQFF | TGTGCCAGCAGCCTCCCGGGACAAATCAATGAGCAGTTCTTC
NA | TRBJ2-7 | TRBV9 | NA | CASSVHRSSYEQYF | TGTGCCAGCAGCGTACACAGGAGCTCCTACGAGCAGTACTTC
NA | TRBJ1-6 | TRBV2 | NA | CASRARGEGPLHF | TGTGCCAGCCGGGCCCGGGGGGAGGGACCCCTCCACTTT
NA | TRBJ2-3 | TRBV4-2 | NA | CASSQGGGTSTDTQYF | TGTGCCAGCAGCCAAGGGGGCGGGACTAGCACAGATACGCAGTATTTT
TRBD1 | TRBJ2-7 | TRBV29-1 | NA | CSADRTGSSYEQYF | TGCAGCGCGGATCGGACAGGGAGCTCCTACGAGCAGTACTTC
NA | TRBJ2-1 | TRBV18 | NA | CASSAQGGNEQFF | TGTGCCAGCTCAGCTCAGGGTGGGAATGAGCAGTTCTTC
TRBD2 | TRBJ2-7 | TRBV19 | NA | CASSPRGGFGNTQQYF | TGTGCCAGTAGCCCACGGGGGGGGTTTGGCAATACGCAGCAGTACTTC
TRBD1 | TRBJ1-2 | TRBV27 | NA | CASSLDREYGYTF | TGTGCCAGCAGTTTGGACAGGGAGTATGGCTACACCTTC
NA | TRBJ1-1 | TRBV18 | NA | CASSDSMNTEAFF | TGTGCCAGCTCAGACAGTATGAACACTGAAGCTTTCTTT
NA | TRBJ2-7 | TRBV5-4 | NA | CASSQIQGYEQYF | TGTGCCAGCAGTCAAATACAGGGTTACGAGCAGTACTTC
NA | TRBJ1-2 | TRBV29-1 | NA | CSVGQVLNYGYTF | TGCAGCGTGGGACAAGTCCTTAACTATGGCTACACCTTC
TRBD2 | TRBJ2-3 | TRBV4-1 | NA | CASSQVQRGGGTQYF | TGCGCCAGCAGCCAAGTTCAGCGGGGGGGAGGGACGCAGTATTTT
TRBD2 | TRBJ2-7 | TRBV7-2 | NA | CASSSYPSGVTYEQYF | TGTGCCAGCAGCTCCTATCCTAGCGGGGTGACCTACGAGCAGTACTTC
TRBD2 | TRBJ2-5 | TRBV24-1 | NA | CATSVAGVRTQYF | TGTGCCACCAGTGTAGCGGGTGTCCGGACCCAGTACTTC
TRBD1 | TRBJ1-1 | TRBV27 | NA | CASSPDRVEFAEAFF | TGTGCCAGCAGTCCCGACAGGGTTGAGTTCGCTGAAGCTTTCTTT
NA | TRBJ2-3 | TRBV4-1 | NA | CASSQLGGWRTDTQYF | TGCGCCAGCAGCCAATTGGGGGGTTGGCGCACAGATACGCAGTATTTT
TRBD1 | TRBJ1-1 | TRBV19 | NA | CASSSGTGINTEAFF | TGTGCCAGTAGTTCGGGGACAGGGATTAACACTGAAGCTTTCTTT
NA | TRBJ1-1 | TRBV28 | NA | CASSPRRDVAEAFF | TGTGCCAGCAGCCCCCGGAGGGATGTCGCTGAAGCTTTCTTT
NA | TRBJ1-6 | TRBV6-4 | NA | CASSLAGDSPLHF | TGTGCCAGCAGTTTGGCAGGGGATTCACCCCTCCACTTT
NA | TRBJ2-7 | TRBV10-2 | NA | CASRDRGRTYEQYF | TGCGCCAGCAGAGACAGAGGGAGGACCTACGAGCAGTACTTC
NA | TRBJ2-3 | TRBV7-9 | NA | CASSFRRGADTQYF | TGTGCCAGCAGCTTTAGAAGAGGAGCAGATACGCAGTATTTT
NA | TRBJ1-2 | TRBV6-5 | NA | CASSYSLGQNYGYTF | TGTGCCAGCAGTTACTCGCTGGGGCAGAACTATGGCTACACCTTC
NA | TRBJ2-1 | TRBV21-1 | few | CASSSARGNEQFF | TGTGCCAGCAGCTCCGCCCGGGGGAATGAGCAGTTCTTC
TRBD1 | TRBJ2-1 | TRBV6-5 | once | CASRLTGGGYNEQFF | TGTGCCAGCCGTCTGACAGGGGGGGGGTACAATGAGCAGTTCTTC
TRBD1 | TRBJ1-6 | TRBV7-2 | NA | CASSFGTGVEAPLHF | TGTGCCAGCAGCTTTGGAACAGGGGTAGAGGCGCCCCTCCACTTT